Presented here are 5 T cell receptor beta chains from one specimen sequenced in a study of identical twins. Each CDR3 protein is one row after TCRdb ran MiXCR on the 5' RACE reads. The sample shows 450,000 to 500,000 distinct CDR3 sequences, around 15% of them seen only once. This same sample was also taken into another study, of yellow fever vaccine responses in identical twins.

Sequenced material: CD4+ T cells sorted from blood. These TCRs come from a woman under 30 in good health.

This clonotype occurred a few times. The rearrangement uses TRBV20-1 and TRBJ2-6, with D possibly being TRBD1 (5 bases). CDR1 is DFQATT and CDR2 is SNEGSKA in the germline V gene (reference sequence). V dropped 7 bases and J dropped 0 bases, with 22 bases sitting between them. The CDR3 sequence is 18 residues long. This chain's CDR3 is CSVRQPNKTRSGANVLTF. The CDR3 DNA reads as TGCAGTGTCAGACAGCCGAATAAAACACGCTCTGGGGCCAACGTCCTGACTTTC.

This clonotype was observed a few times. In DNA, the CDR3 is TGCGCCAGCAGCGCCCGGGACAACACTGAAGCTTTCTTT. It translates to CASSARDNTEAFF. The chain couples TRBV5-1 to TRBJ1-1; maybe TRBD1 (5 bases). Germline V gene sequence: CDR1 SGHRS, CDR2 YFSETQ. Deletions cut 4 bases from V and 2 bases from J, with 9 bases between. The CDR3 extends over 13 amino acids.

This sequence joins TRBV19 and TRBJ1-2; 7 bases map to TRBD1. Germline lookup yields CDR1 LNHDA and CDR2 SQIVND (reference sequence). The CDR3 sequence is 16 residues long. The V gene end was trimmed by 2 bases and the J gene end by 2 bases; junction bases not matched to a gene: 8. The CDR3 DNA sequence: TGTGCCAGTAGTATAACAGGGGTAGGAGTGAACTATGGCTACACCTTC. This sequence encodes CASSITGVGVNYGYTF.

This clonotype has a handful of counts. The chain combines TRBV10-3 with TRBJ2-5; either TRBD1 or TRBD2 may supply D (5 bases each). CDR3 size: 15 residues. From germline, CDR1 is ENHRY and CDR2 SYGVKD. V lost 5 bases and J 0 bases, leaving 13 bases between the germline ends. CDR3 region: CAISPGTKYQETQYF. For the CDR3, the DNA is TGTGCCATCAGTCCCGGGACCAAGTACCAAGAGACCCAGTACTTC.

This clonotype was observed at least ten times. The V gene is TRBV3-1, the J gene TRBJ1-2; possibly TRBD1 for D (5 bases). V was cut by 4 bases and J by 4 bases, with 13 bases left in between. CDR1 and CDR2 (germline): LGHDT, YNNKEL (reference sequence). This CDR3 is 14 amino acids long. The CDR3 DNA reads TGTGCCAGCAGCCCAGCCTTTGGGACCTATGGCTACACCTTC. Translating it yields CASSPAFGTYGYTF. Complete variable domain (other parts from reference TRBV3-1 and TRBJ1-2): DTAVSQTPKYLVTQMGNDKSIKCEQNLGHDTMYWYKQDSKKFLKIMFSYNNKELIINETVPNRFSPKSPDKAHLNLHINSLELGDSAVYFCASSPAFGTYGYTFGSGTRLTVV.